Shown below are 27 T cell receptor beta chains from a single sample sequenced in a study of T-cell memory formation after mild COVID-19. TCRdb used MiXCR to reprocess the 5' RACE reads, holding one entry per CDR3 protein. The data show about 270,000 distinct CDR3 sequences, about a sixth seen once. Source material: PBMCs or a T cell subset sorted from them (not recorded which). The receptors here all came from a man younger than 30 who had mild COVID-19 (a few samples of this study predate the infection). Cell type and time point are not known.

The sample holds a few counts of this clonotype. The chain has TRBV6-1 and TRBJ1-2; D gene uncertain. This CDR3 region has 12 residues. CDR1 is MNHNS, CDR2 SASEGT, per germline. Trimming removed 0 bases at V and 5 bases at J, with 4 bases between. CDR3 bases: TGTGCCAGCAGTGAAGCTTGGTATGGCTACACCTTC. Its translation is CASSEAWYGYTF.

This clonotype was seen a few times. This chain joins TRBV7-6 and TRBJ2-7; 12 nucleotides align to TRBD1. Germline V CDR1 and CDR2: SGHVS, FNYEAQ. The CDR3 has 15 amino acids. Trimming cost V 4 bases and J 6 bases; bases outside gene matches: 7. The chain's CDR3 is CASSSPGQGAGEQYF. The CDR3 bases are TGTGCCAGCAGCTCGCCGGGACAGGGGGCGGGCGAGCAGTACTTC. The full variable domain, completed using reference TRBV7-6 and TRBJ2-7, is GAGVSQSPRYKVTKRGQDVALRCDPISGHVSLYWYRQALGQGPEFLTYFNYEAQQDKSGLPNDRFSAERPEGSISTLTIQRTEQRDSAMYRCASSSPGQGAGEQYFGPGTRLTVT.

The chain carries TRBV4-1 and TRBJ2-3; D might be TRBD2 (6 bases). Trimming removed 4 bases at V and 0 bases at J, with 17 bases between. The CDR3 totals 17 residues. Germline CDR1 is MGHRA and CDR2 is YSYEKL. The CDR3 DNA reads as TGCGCCAGCAGCCTTGGAAAAAACCTAGCGAGCACAGATACGCAGTATTTT. Protein sequence: CASSLGKNLASTDTQYF.

This clonotype came up a few times. This chain uses TRBV28 with TRBJ2-5, with D perhaps TRBD2 (6 bases). Germline V CDR1 and CDR2: MDHEN, SYDVKM. The CDR3 contains 14 residues. Trimming removed 1 base at V and 0 bases at J, with 6 bases between. Written as DNA, the CDR3 is TGTGCCAGCAGTTTATCTAGCGACCAAGAGACCCAGTACTTC. It is translated as CASSLSSDQETQYF.

The V call is TRBV6-1, the J call TRBJ2-2; no clear D gene. CDR1 is MNHNS and CDR2 is SASEGT in the germline V gene. The V end lost 8 bases, the J end lost 0 bases, and 7 bases lay between the germline ends. The length of the CDR3 is 13 residues. The CDR3 DNA is TGTGCCAGCTATACTGCGAACACCGGGGAGCTGTTTTTT. Its translation is CASYTANTGELFF.

The V and J genes are TRBV7-8 and TRBJ1-5; 8 bases match TRBD1. The CDR3 length is 16 residues. J was trimmed by 0 bases and V by 3 bases; bases with no gene match: 4. CDR1 and CDR2 from the germline V gene are SGHVS and FQNEAQ. CDR3 sequence reads: CASSFRTGYSNQPQHF. CDR3 coding DNA: TGTGCCAGCAGCTTCCGGACAGGGTATAGCAATCAGCCCCAGCATTTT.

CDR3 protein: CASSLQGASQPQHF. CDR3 sequence (DNA): TGTGCCAGCAGCTTACAGGGGGCTAGCCAGCCCCAGCATTTT. The V gene is TRBV7-9, the J gene TRBJ1-5, with TRBD1 matching 8 bases. The trim removed 2 bases at V and 7 bases at J, leaving 4 bases unmatched. This CDR3 comprises 14 residues. Germline assignment: CDR1 SEHNR and CDR2 FQNEAQ (reference sequence).

This sequence joins TRBV11-2 and TRBJ1-2; possible D gene TRBD1, 5 bases. This CDR3 has 15 residues. Germline-derived CDR1 and CDR2 are SGHAT and FQNNGV. V was cut by 0 bases and J by 0 bases, with 8 bases left in between. The CDR3 loop reads CASSLEGVANYGYTF. CDR3 sequence (DNA): TGTGCCAGCAGCTTAGAGGGGGTTGCTAACTATGGCTACACCTTC. Complete variable domain (other parts from reference TRBV11-2 and TRBJ1-2): EAGVAQSPRYKIIEKRQSVAFWCNPISGHATLYWYQQILGQGPKLLIQFQNNGVVDDSQLPKDRFSAERLKGVDSTLKIQPAKLEDSAVYLCASSLEGVANYGYTFGSGTRLTVV.

The J gene is TRBJ1-2, the V gene TRBV14; D possibly corresponds to TRBD1 (5 bases). Germline CDR1 reads SGHDN; CDR2 reads FVKESK. The CDR3 loop spans 15 amino acids. Trimming took off 5 bases at V and 0 bases at J, with 13 bases between the two ends. The chain's CDR3 is CASSRGGPSNYGYTF. The CDR3 coding sequence is TGTGCCAGCAGCAGGGGAGGCCCTTCTAACTATGGCTACACCTTC.

The rearrangement joins TRBV28 to TRBJ1-5; 10 positions match TRBD1. The CDR3 runs 14 residues. The germline V gene has CDR1 MDHEN and CDR2 SYDVKM. V trimming: 7 bases; J trimming: 6 bases; junction bases outside the gene matches: 6. CDR3 region: CASTETGGSQPQHF. DNA for the CDR3: TGTGCCAGCACCGAGACAGGGGGCAGTCAGCCCCAGCATTTT.

This clonotype came up many times. The chain couples TRBV2 to TRBJ2-2; 7 bases are a match to TRBD1. The V segment lost 6 bases and the J segment 7 bases; nucleotides outside the gene matches: 11. The length of the CDR3 is 15 residues. CDR1 is SNHLY, CDR2 FYNNEI, per germline. The CDR3 reads CASRPETGINGELFF. CDR3 in DNA: TGTGCCAGCAGACCTGAGACAGGGATAAACGGGGAGCTGTTTTTT.

As for this clonotype: Compared with germline, one end of the junction differs, possibly owing to a read error. The chain couples TRBV20-1 to TRBJ1-6; D gene ambiguous. The CDR3 is made up of 14 amino acids. The V gene's germline CDR1 is DFQATT and CDR2 SNEGSKA (reference sequence). For the CDR3, the DNA is TGCAGTGCTCCCCAGGCCCTCTATAATTCACCCCCCCACTTT. Encoded protein: CSAPQALYNSPPHF.

The chain joins TRBV6-2 or TRBV6-3 to TRBJ2-1; 9 bases map to TRBD2. The length of the CDR3 is 14 residues. The V segment lost 5 bases and the J segment 7 bases; nucleotides outside the gene matches: 6. Germline CDR1 and CDR2: MNHEY and SVGEGT. In nucleotides, the CDR3 is TGTGCCAGCAGTACCTTGGGACTAGCTAATGAGCAGTTCTTC. Translation gives CASSTLGLANEQFF.

This clonotype has more than one count but fewer than ten. The chain combines TRBV12-5 with TRBJ2-7; TRBD1 agrees at 7 bases. J gave up 2 bases and V 4 bases, and 11 bases lay outside the gene matches. The CDR3 has 16 residues. The germline gives CDR1 LGHNT, CDR2 FRNRAP. The CDR3 sequence is CASGYPGGARTYEQYF. CDR3 coding DNA: TGTGCTAGTGGTTACCCAGGGGGAGCAAGAACCTACGAGCAGTACTTC.

V gene TRBV20-1 combines with J gene TRBJ1-5; D uncertain. V lost 3 bases, J lost 9 bases, and 18 bases lay in between. CDR1 is DFQATT, CDR2 SNEGSKA, per germline (reference sequence). The CDR3 runs 14 residues. CDR3 sequence (DNA): TGCAGTGCTAGTGGTCTCCGGGTCGGAGGGCCCCAGCATTTT. Translating gives CSASGLRVGGPQHF.

CDR3 residues: CSARGGAINEKLFF. The CDR3 DNA follows: TGCAGTGCTAGAGGCGGGGCGATTAATGAAAAACTGTTTTTT. This rearrangement joins TRBV20-1 to TRBJ1-4; possibly TRBD1 for D (5 bases). Germline V CDR1 and CDR2: DFQATT, SNEGSKA (reference sequence). The CDR3 extends over 14 amino acids. The V end was cut by 1 base, the J end by 4 bases, with 10 bases between.

The chain couples TRBV29-1 to TRBJ2-7, with D uncertain. Trimming shortened V by 0 bases and J by 3 bases, and 6 bases separated the two germline ends. The CDR3 is made up of 12 amino acids. Germline CDR1 SQVTM, CDR2 ANQGSEA. The CDR3 coding sequence is TGCAGCGTTGAAGATCATAACTACGAGCAGTACGTC. Its protein is CSVEDHNYEQYV.

V gene TRBV7-9 combines with J gene TRBJ2-5; TRBD2 aligns across 12 bases. The V gene's germline CDR1 is SEHNR and CDR2 FQNEAQ (reference sequence). J lost 1 base, V lost 5 bases, and 8 bases had no gene match. This CDR3 is built from 17 residues. The CDR3, as DNA: TGTGCCAGCAGCCCAGGATCTAGCGGGGGGGCCCAAGAGACCCAGTACTTC. As protein: CASSPGSSGGAQETQYF.

V and J are TRBV19 and TRBJ2-2; 7 bases map to TRBD2. The CDR3 covers 18 residues. Germline V gene data show CDR1 as LNHDA and CDR2 as SQIVND (reference sequence). The V and J ends lost 3 bases and 4 bases, in that order; junction bases with no gene match: 14. The CDR3 sequence is CASSIEVASGELTGELFF. The DNA of the CDR3 is TGTGCCAGTAGTATTGAGGTGGCCAGCGGGGAACTCACCGGGGAGCTGTTTTTT.

The chain employs TRBV20-1 and TRBJ2-7; TRBD1 matches 9 bases. CDR1 is DFQATT and CDR2 is SNEGSKA in the germline V gene (reference sequence). V shed 5 bases and J 5 bases; nucleotides not matched to a gene: 1. CDR3 size: 11 residues. The CDR3 region has the DNA TGCAGTGCTGGACAGGGGAACGAGCAGTACGTC. The encoded protein is CSAGQGNEQYV.

This clonotype was counted at least ten times. The chain recombines TRBV7-3 with TRBJ2-3, with D perhaps assigned TRBD1 or TRBD2 (6 bases each). The CDR3 length is 15 residues. V lost 5 bases, J lost 0 bases, and 12 bases lay in between. The V gene's germline CDR1 is SGHTA and CDR2 FQGTGA. CDR3 DNA sequence: TGTGCCAGCAGCCTCTTGGGGGGCAGCACAGATACGCAGTATTTT. Encoded protein: CASSLLGGSTDTQYF.

The gene calls are TRBV25-1 and TRBJ1-1; possible D gene TRBD1, 5 bases. The CDR3 runs 12 residues. V was shortened by 10 bases and J by 7 bases, with 16 bases between the two germline ends. The germline V gene encodes CDR1 MGHDK and CDR2 SYGVNS. In nucleotides, the CDR3 is TGTGCCACCACCGGTAGGGGCGTTGAAGCTTTCTTT. Encoded protein: CATTGRGVEAFF.

This clonotype was counted between two and nine times. The chain employs TRBV6-5 and TRBJ1-1, with 9 positions matching TRBD1. V gave up 0 bases and J gave up 8 bases; unmatched junction bases: 7. Germline V lookup: CDR1 MNHEY, CDR2 SVGAGI. The CDR3 covers 15 residues. The CDR3 DNA reads TGTGCCAGCAGTTACTCGAACAGGGGGCTTGACGAAGCTTTCTTT. Its protein is CASSYSNRGLDEAFF.

This clonotype was picked up a small number of times. V usage is TRBV12-3 or TRBV12-4 and J usage is TRBJ1-5; the D is unclear. Trimming took off 6 bases at V and 2 bases at J, with 11 bases between the two ends. The CDR3 has 14 residues. The CDR3 coding sequence is TGTGCCAGCAGCCCAGTGATTGGCAATCAGCCCCAGCATTTT. Its protein is CASSPVIGNQPQHF.

The chain is built from TRBV7-2 and TRBJ2-7; TRBD2 matches 12 bases. With 5 bases clipped from V and 0 bases from J, the junction kept 2 bases outside the gene matches. Germline V gives CDR1 SGHTA, CDR2 FQGNSA. The length of the CDR3 is 15 residues. The CDR3 here is CASSTSGGSSYEQYV. CDR3 DNA: TGTGCCAGCAGCACTAGCGGGGGGAGCTCCTACGAGCAGTACGTC.

Only a few counts were recorded for this clonotype. This chain links TRBV20-1 with TRBJ2-6; no reliable D call. CDR1 and CDR2 from the germline V gene are DFQATT and SNEGSKA (reference sequence). The CDR3 covers 13 residues. Trimming cost V 6 bases and J 1 base, with 7 bases left between them. The CDR3 loop reads CSARLSGANVLTF. The CDR3 nucleotides are TGCAGTGCAAGGCTGTCTGGGGCCAACGTCCTGACTTTC.

This clonotype was counted a few times. V gene TRBV7-2 combines with J gene TRBJ1-5, with 7 nucleotides matching TRBD1. The trim removed 2 bases at V and 6 bases at J, leaving 4 bases unmatched. The CDR3 is 14 residues long. CDR1 is SGHTA and CDR2 is FQGNSA in the germline V gene. CDR3 nucleotide sequence: TGTGCCAGCAGCTTACAGGGGGTTGGTCAGCCCCAGCATTTT. This codes for CASSLQGVGQPQHF.